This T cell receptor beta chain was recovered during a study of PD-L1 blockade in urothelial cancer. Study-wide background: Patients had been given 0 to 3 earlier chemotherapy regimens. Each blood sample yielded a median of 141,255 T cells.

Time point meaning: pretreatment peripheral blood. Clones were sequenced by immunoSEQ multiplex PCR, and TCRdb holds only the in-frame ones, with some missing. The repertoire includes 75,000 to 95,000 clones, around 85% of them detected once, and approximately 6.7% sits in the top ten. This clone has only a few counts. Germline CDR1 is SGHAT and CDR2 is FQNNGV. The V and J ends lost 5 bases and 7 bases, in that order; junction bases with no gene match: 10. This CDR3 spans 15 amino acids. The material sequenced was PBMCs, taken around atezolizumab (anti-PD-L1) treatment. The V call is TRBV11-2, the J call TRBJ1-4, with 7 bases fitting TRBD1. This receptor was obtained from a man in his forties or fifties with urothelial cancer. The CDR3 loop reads CASSPPGQGGEKLFF. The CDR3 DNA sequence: TGTGCCAGCAGCCCACCCGGGCAGGGGGGTGAAAAACTGTTTTTT.